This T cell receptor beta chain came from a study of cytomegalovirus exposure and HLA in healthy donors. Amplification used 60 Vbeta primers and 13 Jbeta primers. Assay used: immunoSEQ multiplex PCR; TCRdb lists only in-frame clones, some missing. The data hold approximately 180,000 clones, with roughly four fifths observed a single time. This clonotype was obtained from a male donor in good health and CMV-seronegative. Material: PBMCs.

The DNA for the CDR3 is TGCAGCGTCGACGGGCCACTTCGGGGGGAGCAGTACTTC. Translating gives CSVDGPLRGEQYF. The genes are TRBV29-1 and TRBJ2-7, with D possibly TRBD2 on 6 matching bases. The length of the CDR3 is 13 residues. Per germline, CDR1 SQVTM and CDR2 ANQGSEA. Trimming cost V 6 bases and J 7 bases, with 19 bases left between them.